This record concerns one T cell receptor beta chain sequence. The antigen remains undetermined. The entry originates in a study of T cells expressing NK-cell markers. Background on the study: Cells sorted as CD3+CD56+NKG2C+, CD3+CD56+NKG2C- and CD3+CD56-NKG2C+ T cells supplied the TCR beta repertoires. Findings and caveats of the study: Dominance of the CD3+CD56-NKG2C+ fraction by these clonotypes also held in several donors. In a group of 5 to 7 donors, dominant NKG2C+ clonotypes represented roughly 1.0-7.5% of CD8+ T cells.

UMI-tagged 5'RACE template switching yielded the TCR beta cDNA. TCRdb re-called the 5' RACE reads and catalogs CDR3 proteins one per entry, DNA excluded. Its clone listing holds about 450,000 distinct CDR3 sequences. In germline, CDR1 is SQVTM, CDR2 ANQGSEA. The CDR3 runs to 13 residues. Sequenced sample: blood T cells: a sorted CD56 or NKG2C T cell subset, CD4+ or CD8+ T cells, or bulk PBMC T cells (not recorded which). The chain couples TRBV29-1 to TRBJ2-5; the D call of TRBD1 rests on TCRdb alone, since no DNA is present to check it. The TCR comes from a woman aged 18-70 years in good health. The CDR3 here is CSVERDRQETQYF.